The 32 T cell receptor beta chains below were found in one sample sequenced in a study of blood T cells in healthy people across ages (dated by TCRdb to about 2015). Receptor amplification or capture employed 5' RACE. Instrument on record: Illumina HiSeq 2500. A second PCR of about 6 to 12 cycles was performed with a sample-barcoded 5' primer and a J-beta primer mix. TCRdb reran the public reads through fastp at Q25 and MiXCR, keeping productive beta chains. When rows share a CDR3 protein, they turn into one entry using the most common DNA and genes. The sample profile shows over a million distinct CDR3 sequences; 55% to 75% of them were found once. The ten top clones hold roughly 6.3% of the sample. The sample comprised blood. These receptors all come from a young man in good health.

This chain links TRBV9 with TRBJ2-3, with 7 bases fitting TRBD2. In germline, CDR1 is SGDLS, CDR2 YYNGEE. V gave up 0 bases and J gave up 5 bases; unmatched junction bases: 12. This CDR3 spans 17 amino acids. The CDR3 here is CASSVDMGLLGVDTQYF. In DNA form, the CDR3 reads TGTGCCAGCAGCGTAGACATGGGACTACTCGGGGTAGATACGCAGTATTTT.

The chain carries TRBV24-1 and TRBJ2-3; 9 bases map to TRBD1. The CDR3 totals 13 residues. Germline V gene sequence: CDR1 KGHDR, CDR2 SFDVKD. V shed 9 bases and J 2 bases; nucleotides not matched to a gene: 2. The CDR3 loop reads CATGTGNTDTQYF. The CDR3 DNA sequence: TGTGCCACCGGGACAGGGAACACAGATACGCAGTATTTT.

The chain is built from TRBV6-6 and TRBJ1-5, with D possibly TRBD1 on 5 matching bases. V was shortened by 8 bases and J by 0 bases, with 14 bases between the two germline ends. This CDR3 comprises 15 residues. Germline V CDR1 and CDR2: MNHNY, SVGAGI (reference sequence). As DNA, the CDR3 is TGTGCCAGCGGCAGGGCCCACTATAGCAATCAGCCCCAGCATTTT. It translates to CASGRAHYSNQPQHF.

In its sample, this clonotype was seen a few times. This CDR3 is CASSPTGTQQSTDTQYF. CDR3 nucleotides: TGTGCCAGCAGCCCAACCGGGACACAACAAAGCACAGATACGCAGTATTTT. The V call is TRBV7-9, the J call TRBJ2-3; tentative D call: TRBD1 (6 bases). Germline V CDR1 and CDR2: SEHNR, FQNEAQ (reference sequence). The V end was cut by 5 bases, the J end by 0 bases, with 18 bases between. CDR3 size: 17 residues.

The gene calls are TRBV6-2 or TRBV6-3 and TRBJ2-7; possible D gene TRBD2, 5 bases. The DNA end is more similar to TRBJ2-5, so the J call may be wrong. The germline CDR1 and CDR2 sequences are MNHEY and SVGEGT. The CDR3 consists of 15 residues. The DNA of the CDR3 is TGTGCCAGCAGTATCGCAGGCCGGGGATTTGAGACCCAGTACTTC. Translation: CASSIAGRGFETQYF.

The rearrangement uses TRBV27 and TRBJ1-2, with D maybe TRBD1 (5 bases). Germline CDR1 is MNHEY and CDR2 is SMNVEV (reference sequence). The V gene lost 6 bases and the J gene lost 4 bases, with 18 bases spanning the gap. This CDR3 region has 15 residues. CDR3 amino acids: CASRPGTANGYGYTF. CDR3 nucleotides: TGTGCCAGCAGGCCAGGGACCGCCAATGGCTATGGCTACACCTTC.

There are a few counts of this clonotype. The rearrangement joins TRBV7-9 to TRBJ2-1; 7 bases agree with TRBD1. Trimming at V came to 5 bases and at J to 6 bases, leaving 7 bases not matched to a gene. This CDR3 is 14 amino acids long. CDR1 and CDR2 (germline): SEHNR, FQNEAQ (reference sequence). The CDR3 here is CASSRGQEPNEQFF. In DNA, the CDR3 is TGTGCCAGCAGCCGAGGACAGGAACCCAATGAGCAGTTCTTC.

The rearrangement joins TRBV3-1 to TRBJ1-1, with D possibly being TRBD1 (5 bases). With 0 bases removed from V and 0 bases from J, the gap between germline ends came to 20 bases. The CDR3 spans 19 residues. CDR1 is LGHDT and CDR2 is YNNKEL in the germline V gene (reference sequence). The CDR3 is CASSQEPPVRGGMNTEAFF. CDR3 nucleotide sequence: TGTGCCAGCAGCCAAGAACCCCCCGTTCGGGGGGGTATGAACACTGAAGCTTTCTTT.

The chain employs TRBV5-5 and TRBJ1-4, with D hard to call. CDR3 size: 14 residues. The V end lost 4 bases, the J end lost 12 bases, and 19 bases lay between the germline ends. The V gene's germline CDR1 is SGHKS and CDR2 YYEKEE (reference sequence). CDR3 DNA sequence: TGTGCCAGCAGCCAAGGGCCCAAGGTGTTGGAACTGTTTTTT. Translating it yields CASSQGPKVLELFF.

This chain joins TRBV7-9 and TRBJ2-3, with D perhaps matching TRBD2 (5 bases). V was cut by 1 base and J by 6 bases, with 14 bases left in between. CDR3 length: 15 amino acids. CDR1 is SEHNR, CDR2 FQNEAQ, per germline (reference sequence). The CDR3 bases are TGTGCCAGCAGCTTAGTACTGGCCGAGCGGGATACGCAGTATTTT. Protein product: CASSLVLAERDTQYF.

The J gene is TRBJ2-3, the V gene TRBV20-1, with TRBD2 as a possible D gene (5 bases). The CDR3 totals 14 residues. Trimming pared 6 bases from V and 1 base from J, leaving 14 bases between. Germline V lookup: CDR1 DFQATT, CDR2 SNEGSKA (reference sequence). The CDR3 region is CSATPAVRTDTQYF. DNA of the CDR3: TGCAGTGCCACCCCAGCGGTCCGCACAGATACGCAGTATTTT.

V gene TRBV4-1 combines with J gene TRBJ2-7, with D perhaps matching TRBD2 (5 bases). In germline, CDR1 is MGHRA, CDR2 YSYEKL. The ends were cut back, 0 bases at V and 5 bases at J, with 14 bases in the middle. This CDR3 is 15 amino acids long. The CDR3 DNA follows: TGCGCCAGCAGCCAAGATGACTCCCCGAGGGACGAGCAGTACTTC. Protein product: CASSQDDSPRDEQYF.

The gene calls are TRBV5-1 and TRBJ1-4; D gene unclear. Germline loops: CDR1 SGHRS, CDR2 YFSETQ. The CDR3 spans 15 residues. The germline V and J ends were trimmed by 4 bases and 5 bases, with 15 bases remaining between them. CDR3 residues: CASSTLGARNEKLFF. CDR3 coding DNA: TGCGCCAGCAGCACGTTGGGAGCACGGAATGAAAAACTGTTTTTT.

This clonotype was seen once. The genes are TRBV6-6 and TRBJ2-1; D uncertain. This CDR3 has 13 amino acids. CDR1 and CDR2 from the germline V gene are MNHNY and SVGAGI (reference sequence). The V end was cut by 0 bases, the J end by 8 bases, with 8 bases between. CDR3 loop: CASSYSMRDEQFF. As DNA, the CDR3 is TGTGCCAGCAGTTACTCGATGAGAGATGAGCAGTTCTTC.

This clonotype showed up just a few times. This chain links TRBV12-3 or TRBV12-4 with TRBJ1-5; possible D gene TRBD1, 5 bases. V was clipped by 1 base and J by 5 bases, with 9 bases between them. CDR3 length: 14 residues. The CDR3 is CASSLGLGHQPQHF. Here the CDR3 DNA reads TGTGCCAGCAGTTTAGGTCTGGGGCATCAGCCCCAGCATTTT.

The genes are TRBV12-3 or TRBV12-4 and TRBJ2-7, with TRBD1 as a possible D gene (6 bases). The CDR3 contains 12 residues. V shed 3 bases and J shed 6 bases, with 9 bases lying between them. Here the CDR3 DNA reads TGTGCCAGCAGTTTCGGGACATCCGAGCAGTACTTC. Protein: CASSFGTSEQYF.

This chain uses TRBV4-1 with TRBJ2-7, with 8 bases identical to TRBD2. This CDR3 is 16 amino acids long. CDR1 MGHRA and CDR2 YSYEKL come from the germline V gene. Germline trimming cut 4 bases from V and 2 bases from J; bases unmatched to any gene: 10. The CDR3 sequence is CASSPGPGGVTYEQYF. The DNA for the CDR3 is TGCGCCAGCAGCCCGGGCCCCGGGGGGGTCACCTACGAGCAGTACTTC.

CDR3 sequence reads: CSANRLASTDTQYF. CDR3 DNA sequence: TGCAGTGCTAACCGACTAGCTAGCACAGATACGCAGTATTTT. The chain carries TRBV20-1 and TRBJ2-3; 7 bases line up with TRBD2. Trimming cost V 4 bases and J 0 bases; bases outside gene matches: 4. CDR1 is DFQATT and CDR2 is SNEGSKA in the germline V gene (reference sequence). CDR3 length: 14 amino acids.

Points on this clonotype: The junction and the germline gene differ at one end; a read error may be behind it. The chain carries TRBV11-2 and TRBJ2-5; D is perhaps TRBD1 (5 bases). CDR1 is SGHAT, CDR2 FQNNGV, per germline. The CDR3 covers 14 residues. CDR3: CASSLWQGGEIQYF. CDR3 bases: TGTGCCAGCAGCTTATGGCAGGGTGGAGAGATCCAGTACTTC.

This chain links TRBV12-3 or TRBV12-4 with TRBJ2-7; D may be TRBD1 or TRBD2 (6 bases each). The CDR3 loop spans 16 amino acids. With 3 bases removed from V and 3 bases from J, the gap between germline ends came to 18 bases. CDR3 in amino acids: CASSFLARGRYYEQYF. In nucleotides, the CDR3 is TGTGCCAGCAGTTTCTTGGCCCGGGGGCGATACTACGAGCAGTACTTC.

The chain recombines TRBV20-1 with TRBJ1-2; the D gene is possibly TRBD1 (5 bases). Trimming pared 1 base from V and 7 bases from J, leaving 19 bases between. From germline, CDR1 is DFQATT and CDR2 SNEGSKA (reference sequence). The CDR3 is 15 residues long. The DNA of the CDR3 is TGCAGTGCTAGAGTTGGGCCGGGACCGCGCTCTGGCTACACCTTC. Amino acids: CSARVGPGPRSGYTF.

The chain has TRBV5-5 and TRBJ2-7; weak D call: TRBD2 (5 bases). With 3 bases removed from V and 7 bases from J, the gap between germline ends came to 23 bases. This CDR3 spans 16 amino acids. The V gene's germline CDR1 is SGHKS and CDR2 YYEKEE (reference sequence). The CDR3 loop is CASSSRFSEVYNEQYF. The CDR3 nucleotides read TGTGCCAGCAGCTCCCGCTTTAGCGAGGTGTACAATGAGCAGTACTTC.

The chain carries TRBV15 and TRBJ2-5, with 9 nucleotides matching TRBD1. Germline V gene data show CDR1 as LNHNV and CDR2 as YYDKDF (reference sequence). V was pared by 0 bases and J by 3 bases, with 5 bases of the junction left unmatched. The CDR3 has 16 amino acids. Here the CDR3 reads CATSRDLGQGEETQYF. For the CDR3, the DNA is TGTGCCACCAGCAGAGATCTGGGACAGGGAGAAGAGACCCAGTACTTC.

This sequence joins TRBV6-4 and TRBJ2-6, with D unresolved. V lost 0 bases and J lost 8, with 17 bases in between. Germline V gene lookup returns CDR1 MRHNA and CDR2 SNTAGT. The CDR3 consists of 17 residues. The CDR3 coding sequence is TGTGCCAGCAGTGACTCGGGCAGCCCCATTCGGCCCAACGTCCTGACTTTC. Translation: CASSDSGSPIRPNVLTF.

The chain recombines TRBV12-3 or TRBV12-4 with TRBJ1-2; D is unresolved. V gave up 6 bases and J gave up 4 bases, with 12 bases separating them. The length of the CDR3 is 13 residues. The CDR3 region is CASSLGAFYGYTF. In nucleotides, the CDR3 is TGTGCCAGCAGCCTGGGCGCGTTCTATGGCTACACCTTC.

This clonotype appeared a single time. One junction end disagrees with the germline gene, perhaps due to a read error. The chain recombines TRBV3-1 with TRBJ2-2, with a tentative D call TRBD2 (5 bases). Germline CDR1 is LGHDT and CDR2 is YNNKEL (reference sequence). CDR3 length: 14 amino acids. CDR3 bases: TGTGCCAGCAGCCAAGTTCCCAACACCGGGGAGTTGTTTTTT. Its translation: CASSQVPNTGELFF.

This chain joins TRBV20-1 and TRBJ1-2; possible D gene TRBD1, 6 bases. Germline V gene lookup returns CDR1 DFQATT and CDR2 SNEGSKA (reference sequence). The CDR3 sequence is 13 residues long. The V end was cut by 4 bases, the J end by 7 bases, with 16 bases between. The CDR3 bases are TGCAGTGCTATTAGCAGGGGCGTAGGTGGCTACACCTTC. Residues: CSAISRGVGGYTF.

This clonotype occurred many times. The rearrangement joins TRBV7-2 to TRBJ1-2, with D hard to call. Germline lookup yields CDR1 SGHTA and CDR2 FQGNSA. The CDR3 length is 12 residues. V lost 6 bases, J lost 7 bases, and 12 bases lay in between. The DNA of the CDR3 is TGTGCCAGCAGTTTTAACCGGGGTGGCTACACCTTC. Encoded protein: CASSFNRGGYTF.

This chain links TRBV28 with TRBJ1-1; D possibly corresponds to TRBD1 (6 bases). Trimming pared 4 bases from V and 3 bases from J, leaving 18 bases between. The germline V gene encodes CDR1 MDHEN and CDR2 SYDVKM. The CDR3 consists of 16 residues. In DNA form, the CDR3 reads TGTGCCAGCAGTTCCATCGACAGGTTCCCATACACTGAAGCTTTCTTT. Protein product: CASSSIDRFPYTEAFF.

This sequence joins TRBV10-3 and TRBJ1-1, with 7 bases lining up with TRBD1. V lost 11 bases, J lost 3 bases, and 18 bases stayed unmatched. The CDR3 spans 16 residues. The germline gives CDR1 ENHRY, CDR2 SYGVKD. CDR3: CAFGDSVDRVYTEAFF. CDR3 sequence (DNA): TGTGCCTTCGGTGATTCGGTCGACAGGGTTTACACTGAAGCTTTCTTT.

The chain combines TRBV29-1 with TRBJ2-7; D unresolved. CDR1 is SQVTM, CDR2 ANQGSEA, per germline. This CDR3 is 11 amino acids long. Deletions cut 4 bases from V and 6 bases from J, with 10 bases between. The DNA of the CDR3 is TGCAGCGTTGTAAGCCACCTCGAGCAGTACTTC. It is translated as CSVVSHLEQYF.

This rearrangement joins TRBV14 to TRBJ2-7, with 7 bases identical to TRBD2. Germline trimming cut 0 bases from V and 3 bases from J; bases unmatched to any gene: 5. Germline values: CDR1 SGHDN, CDR2 FVKESK. This CDR3 is 15 amino acids long. The CDR3 region has the DNA TGTGCCAGCAGCCAAGAGGCGGGAGATTTCTACGAGCAGTACTTC. This translates into CASSQEAGDFYEQYF. The whole variable domain, filled in from reference TRBV14 and TRBJ2-7, reads EAGVTQFPSHSVIEKGQTVTLRCDPISGHDNLYWYRRVMGKEIKFLLHFVKESKQDESGMPNNRFLAERTGGTYSTLKVQPAELEDSGVYFCASSQEAGDFYEQYFGPGTRLTVT.